This T cell receptor beta chain was captured in a study of beta chain features in type 1 diabetes (dated by TCRdb to 2016 to 2019). With respect to the entire study: No differences in mean age, gender distribution, total cell number or subset yield were found between patients and healthy donors. The study compared TCRB repertoires of sorted circulating CD4+ T cell subsets between recently diagnosed type 1 diabetes patients and matched healthy donors. A total of roughly 100 million sorted cells were examined across all samples, and the number of cells per subset was strongly correlated with RNA yield. Regulatory and stem cell-like memory subsets were isolated from only 8 patients and 8 healthy donors, whereas naive and central memory subsets came from all 28 donors. Results and caveats for the whole study, not just this receptor: Only small numbers of individuals were included in the HLA sub-analyses, which left unresolved whether HLA type had any influence on TCRB rearrangement. Shorter templates might have been favored by PCR, but patient and control samples were amplified and corrected together, so both groups would have been affected equally by any skew. Fewer insertions and more nucleotide deletions at VDJ recombination sites were observed in patients with type 1 diabetes, implying thymic rearrangement abnormalities. Naive, central memory and regulatory TCRB repertoires appeared more similar among patients than among healthy donors. Because cDNA was sequenced instead of genomic DNA, activated cells with high expression could be over-represented, although the groups did not differ in activation or CD3 levels. In all four CD4+ subsets, TCRB CDR3 length was moderately but significantly shorter in type 1 diabetes patients.

The junction carries 13 bases between V and J, which are trimmed by 6 bases and 8 bases respectively. The germline V gene (reference sequence) sets CDR1 to SEHNR and CDR2 to FQNEAQ. From the cysteine up to the phenylalanine, the CDR3 has a length of 13 residues. Of the read, only the CDR3 DNA is kept; its 39 bases are in frame from base 1. Each donor gave one peripheral blood draw, around 100 mL on average, collected into heparinised tubes. Using a panel that included CD45RO, CCR7, CD25, CD127, CD95 and CD27, naive, central memory, regulatory and stem cell-like memory CD4+ T cells were sorted on a BD FACSAria II. All sorted populations exceeded 95% purity. PBMCs were separated immediately by Lymphoprep density gradient centrifugation and were stained directly, without being cultured. So that batch effects would be minimized, each experiment stained and sorted samples in pairs, pairing one healthy donor with one patient.

In this sample, this clone turned up many times. Which antigen it targets is not known. No much larger clone exists at a distance of one base, and base qualities are not known. All of the isolated RNA was reverse transcribed with the High Capacity cDNA Reverse Transcription Kit, so expressed TCRB transcripts were sequenced. Naive, central memory and regulatory T cell samples underwent deep immunoSEQ sequencing, averaging about 3.57 million total reads per sample. After sorted cells were lysed in RLT buffer, RNA was extracted with DNase-treated RNeasy Micro or Mini kits, with the choice depending on cell number. Each cell subset was processed on its own to prevent cross-contamination, while patient and healthy donor samples were processed together. Using the immunoSEQ multiplex PCR, TCRB sequences were amplified from cDNA into 87-bp fragments spanning the CDR3 region. The amplicons were sequenced using the Illumina HiSeq platform. As for the original processing: Synthetic template baselines were used to correct PCR bias computationally, reads within Hamming distance 2 were collapsed, and singletons that could not be merged were discarded. Reads were aligned against IMGT to assign V, D and J genes, CDR3 length and insertions or deletions at six rearrangement sites. Within each subset, clonotype counts were normalized to sorted cell number, after which true diversity and Gini coefficients were computed with the tcR R package. The overlap coefficient, calculated on TCRB nucleotide sequences, was used to measure repertoire sharing. As a proxy for the pre-selection repertoire, out-of-frame TCRB sequences from naive cells were analyzed. What TCRdb holds here is the immuneACCESS table cut down to in-frame rearrangements. Part of the clones is not present; checked against another copy, under half of the missing clones reflect an unresolved V gene, and the others are unexplained. From that table come the V and J calls and clone size; the DNA was used to work out D and trimming. Across this sample there are under 900,000 clones, with about 17% seen only once. Roughly 0.025% of the sample is held by the ten biggest clonotypes.

The TCR sequence derives from a woman under 30 in good health. Sequenced material: naive CD4+ T cells from blood. The cell subset or site label here, explained by the study, means: true naive CD4+ T cells. The chain was built from TRBV7-9 and TRBJ1-4; no D gene is confidently identified. The nucleotides are TGTGCCAGCAGATTGTCGATGGCCGAAAAACTGTTTTTT. The resulting protein is CASRLSMAEKLFF.